What follows describes a single T cell receptor beta chain. This specimen comes from a study of T cells in Graves' hyperthyroidism and ophthalmopathy. An absence of ophthalmopathy progression within 18 months meant stable Graves' hyperthyroidism. This CDR3 is 11 amino acids long. CDR1 SNHLY and CDR2 FYNNEI come from the germline V gene. Trimming removed 0 bases at V and 10 bases at J, with 6 bases between. TCR beta CDR3 regions were amplified from RNA. The study used the HTBI primer set for a first-round RT-PCR of the TCR CDR3. Using its own MiXCR run on the multiplex PCR reads, TCRdb lists one record per CDR3 protein. The sample carries more than 100,000 distinct CDR3 sequences, about 50% recorded once.

Input material: blood. The receptor's source is a man in his forties or fifties with Graves' hyperthyroidism. The V and J genes are TRBV2 and TRBJ2-5; the D is unclear. For the CDR3, the DNA is TGTGCCAGCAGTGAAGCGCAAGTCCAGTACTTC. Translated: CASSEAQVQYF.